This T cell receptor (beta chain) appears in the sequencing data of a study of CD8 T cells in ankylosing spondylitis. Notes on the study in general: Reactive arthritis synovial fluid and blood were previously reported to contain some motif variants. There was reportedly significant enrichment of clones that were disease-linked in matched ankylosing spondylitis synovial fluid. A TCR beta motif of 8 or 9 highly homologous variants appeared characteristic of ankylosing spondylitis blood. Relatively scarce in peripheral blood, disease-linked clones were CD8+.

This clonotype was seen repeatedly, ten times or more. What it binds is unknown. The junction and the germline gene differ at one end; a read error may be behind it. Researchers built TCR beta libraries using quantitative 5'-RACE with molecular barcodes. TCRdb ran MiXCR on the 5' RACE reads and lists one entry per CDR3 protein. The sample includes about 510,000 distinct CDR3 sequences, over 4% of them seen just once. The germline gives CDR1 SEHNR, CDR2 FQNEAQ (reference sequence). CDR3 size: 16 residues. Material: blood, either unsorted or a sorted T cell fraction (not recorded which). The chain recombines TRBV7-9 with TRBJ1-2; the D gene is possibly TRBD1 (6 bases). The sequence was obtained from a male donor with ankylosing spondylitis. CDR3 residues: CASSLGSLQGNYGYTF. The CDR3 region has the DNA TGTGCCAGCAGTTTAGGTTCCTTACAGGGAAATTATGGCTACACCTTC.